The T cell receptor beta chain under discussion was sequenced for a study of metastatic and nonmetastatic thyroid tumors (dated by TCRdb to about 2020). Notes on the research overall: The researchers compared repertoires between peripheral blood samples and tumor or nodule tissue samples from patients with malignant or benign thyroid disease. Findings and caveats that apply to the study as a whole: TCR beta diversity was reported as significantly higher in malignant tumors than in benign nodules, in both blood and tumor samples.

Before undergoing thyroid surgery, none of the patients had been given any kind of treatment. The study retrospectively analysed patient clinical samples collected from the early 2010s to the late 2010s using T-cell receptor beta sequencing. Sequences MGHRA (CDR1) and YSYEKL (CDR2) are obtained from the germline V gene. V is pared back by 4 bases and J by 2 bases, with 11 bases lying between the germline termini. The CDR3 goes from the cysteine to the phenylalanine over 14 residues. Only the CDR3 portion is preserved as DNA: 42 bases, with reading frame beginning at the first base. In the case of this clone: Its antigen is not yet known. No quality values exist for individual bases; no much larger clone is one base distant.

The library relied on PCR. Sequencing relied on an Illumina HiSeq 4000. High-throughput sequencing was used to profile the CDR3 region of the TCR beta-chain in every patient. In the source study's methods: A classifier to discriminate distant-metastatic papillary thyroid cancer patients was built from CDR3 differences across clinicopathological groups. Repertoire diversity was assessed with the Shannon index, and tumor-blood repertoire similarity with the Morisita-Horn index. TCRdb took the public reads, trimmed them with fastp at Q25, ran MiXCR for clone calling and kept in-frame beta chains. V and J calls and clone size were set by TCRdb, not the authors. Counted in this sample were 11,000 or so clones; 32% of them appeared once. Clones ranked in the top ten supply roughly 11% of the sample.

Sequencing used tumor tissue. The chain was built from TRBV4-1 and TRBJ2-5, with TRBD2 tentatively as D gene (5 bases match). This clonotype originated in a female donor with papillary thyroid cancer or a benign thyroid nodule (not recorded which). Some clones in this sample may be carry-over from other donors' samples. The CDR3 protein sequence reads: CASSLSQRQETQYF. The nucleotides read TGCGCCAGCAGCCTTTCGCAGCGGCAAGAGACCCAGTACTTC.